The entry below gives a single TCR beta chain sequence along with its context. It was with 60 Vbeta and 13 Jbeta primers that the PCR ran. The assay was immunoSEQ multiplex PCR, and TCRdb's table has in-frame clones only and misses some. Of 150,000 to 200,000 clones listed, under 85% are singletons. This record belongs to a study of cytomegalovirus exposure and HLA in healthy donors. This CDR3 contains 12 residues. V gave up 8 bases and J gave up 7 bases, with 12 bases separating them. Germline lookup yields CDR1 PRHDT and CDR2 FYEKMQ (reference sequence). The V and J genes are TRBV13 and TRBJ1-3; D unclear. The TCR sequence derives from a female donor in good health and CMV-seronegative. The specimen was PBMCs. The CDR3 loop is CASGLRGNTIYF. The CDR3 DNA follows: TGTGCCAGCGGACTACGTGGGAACACCATATATTTT. Drawing the rest from reference TRBV13 and TRBJ1-3, the complete variable domain is AAGVIQSPRHLIKEKRETATLKCYPIPRHDTVYWYQQGPGQDPQFLISFYEKMQSDKGSIPDRFSAQQFSDYHSELNMSSLELGDSALYFCASGLRGNTIYFGEGSWLTVV.